This entry describes one T cell receptor (beta chain). Its antigen is as yet unknown. There are 16 residues in the CDR3. V lost 9 bases, J lost 9 bases, and 27 bases lay in between. Looked up from germline, CDR1 is LNHDA and CDR2 is SQIVND (reference sequence). TCRdb's copy holds only in-frame clones and misses some; the assay was immunoSEQ multiplex PCR. The sample carries some 150,000 clones, 82% recorded once. This entry is derived from a study of T cell responses to AZD1222 COVID-19 vaccine. Study findings and constraints: It should be noted that donors were predominantly white British and more often female, and clonal diversity was possibly underestimated.

This specimen was peripheral blood, taken on day 0 of MenACWY control vaccination. The chain joins TRBV19 to TRBJ2-1; a possible D gene is TRBD2 (7 bases). This clonotype was sampled from an adult in good health. The CDR3 region is CASGNGVGGRLSEQFF. In DNA form, the CDR3 reads TGTGCCAGCGGAAATGGAGTGGGGGGGCGCTTGAGTGAGCAGTTCTTC.